This T cell receptor beta chain was recovered during a study of OX40 agonist ivuxolimab in advanced cancers. CDR3 length equals 13 residues. Trimming left V 5 bases short and J 4 bases short, with 11 bases between. The germline CDR1 and CDR2 sequences are WNHNN and SYGVQD (reference sequence). Autoimmune disease history or systemic immunosuppression led to patient exclusion. The protocol was immunoSEQ multiplex PCR, while the TCRdb copy is restricted to in-frame clones and leaves out a portion. The sample records 15,000 to 20,000 clones, roughly 81% being singletons. The sequence derives from an adult with an advanced solid tumor such as melanoma, head and neck, liver or kidney cancer. The sample in question was CD4+ or CD8+ T cells sorted from blood, obtained in a trial of the OX40 agonist ivuxolimab. V usage is TRBV10-1 and J usage is TRBJ1-2; a weak D match, TRBD1 (6 bases). CDR3 in amino acids: CASSYRDGYGYTF. As DNA, the CDR3 is TGCGCCAGCAGTTACAGGGACGGCTATGGCTACACCTTC.